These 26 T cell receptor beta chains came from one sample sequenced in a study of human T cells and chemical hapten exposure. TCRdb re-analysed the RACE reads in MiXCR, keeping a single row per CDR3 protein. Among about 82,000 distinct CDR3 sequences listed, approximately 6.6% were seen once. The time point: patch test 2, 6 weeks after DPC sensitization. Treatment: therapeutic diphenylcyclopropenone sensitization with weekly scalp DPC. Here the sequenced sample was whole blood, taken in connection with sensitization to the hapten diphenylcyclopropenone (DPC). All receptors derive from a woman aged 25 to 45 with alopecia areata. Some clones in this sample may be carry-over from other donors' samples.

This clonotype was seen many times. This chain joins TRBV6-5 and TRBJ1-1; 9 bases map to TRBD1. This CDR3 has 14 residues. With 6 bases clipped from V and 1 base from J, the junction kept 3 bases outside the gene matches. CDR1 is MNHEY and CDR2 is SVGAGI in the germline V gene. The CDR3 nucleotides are TGTGCCAGCAGACGGGACAGGGCGAACACTGAAGCTTTCTTT. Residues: CASRRDRANTEAFF.

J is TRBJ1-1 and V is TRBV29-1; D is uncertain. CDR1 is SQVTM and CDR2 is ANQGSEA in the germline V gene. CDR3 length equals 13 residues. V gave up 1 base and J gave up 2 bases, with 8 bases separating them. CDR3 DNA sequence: TGCAGCGTTGAAGGACTTCCTAACACTGAAGCTTTCTTT. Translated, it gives CSVEGLPNTEAFF.

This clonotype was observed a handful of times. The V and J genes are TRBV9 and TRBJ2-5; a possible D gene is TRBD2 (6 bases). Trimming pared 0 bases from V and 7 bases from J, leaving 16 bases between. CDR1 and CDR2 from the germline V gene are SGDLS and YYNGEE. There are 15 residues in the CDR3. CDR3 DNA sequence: TGTGCCAGCAGCGTAGGGGACTCCTCCGGATGGACCCAGTACTTC. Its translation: CASSVGDSSGWTQYF.

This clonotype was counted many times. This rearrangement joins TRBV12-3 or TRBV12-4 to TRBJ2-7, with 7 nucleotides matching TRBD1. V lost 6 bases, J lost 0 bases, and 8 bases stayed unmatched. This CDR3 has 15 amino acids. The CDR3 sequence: CASSWMTGFSYEQYF. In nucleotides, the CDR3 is TGTGCCAGCAGCTGGATGACAGGGTTCTCCTACGAGCAGTACTTC.

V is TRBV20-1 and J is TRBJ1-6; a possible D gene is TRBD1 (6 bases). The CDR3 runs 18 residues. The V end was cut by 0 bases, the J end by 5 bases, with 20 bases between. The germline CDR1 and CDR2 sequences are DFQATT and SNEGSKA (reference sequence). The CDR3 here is CSARDQFTAQGNNSPLHF. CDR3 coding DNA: TGCAGTGCTAGAGATCAGTTTACGGCTCAGGGGAATAATTCACCCCTCCACTTT.

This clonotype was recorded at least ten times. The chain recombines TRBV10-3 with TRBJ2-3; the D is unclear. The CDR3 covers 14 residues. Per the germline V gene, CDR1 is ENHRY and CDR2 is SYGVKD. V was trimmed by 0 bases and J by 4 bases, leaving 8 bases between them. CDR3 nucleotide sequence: TGTGCCATCAGTGAGTCGAGAGGCTCAGATACGCAGTATTTT. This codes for CAISESRGSDTQYF.

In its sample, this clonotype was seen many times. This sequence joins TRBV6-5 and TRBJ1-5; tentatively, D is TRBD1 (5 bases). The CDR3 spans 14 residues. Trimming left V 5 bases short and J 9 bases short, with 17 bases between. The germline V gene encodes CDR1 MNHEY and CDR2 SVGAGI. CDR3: CASSTGWGMGPQHF. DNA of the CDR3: TGTGCCAGCAGTACCGGATGGGGGATGGGGCCCCAGCATTTT.

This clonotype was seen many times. The CDR3 is CASSAGQFNEKLFF. In DNA form, the CDR3 reads TGTGCCAGCAGCGCGGGACAGTTTAATGAAAAACTGTTTTTT. The chain couples TRBV7-9 to TRBJ1-4; TRBD1 aligns across 7 bases. The trim removed 5 bases at V and 4 bases at J, leaving 4 bases unmatched. This CDR3 comprises 14 residues. Germline V gene sequence: CDR1 SEHNR, CDR2 FQNEAQ (reference sequence).

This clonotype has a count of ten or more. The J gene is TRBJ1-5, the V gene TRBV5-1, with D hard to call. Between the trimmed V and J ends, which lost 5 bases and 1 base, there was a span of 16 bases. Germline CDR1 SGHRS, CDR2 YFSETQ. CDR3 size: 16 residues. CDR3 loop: CASSPTWGGSNQPQHF. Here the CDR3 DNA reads TGCGCCAGCAGTCCTACCTGGGGTGGGAGCAATCAGCCCCAGCATTTT.

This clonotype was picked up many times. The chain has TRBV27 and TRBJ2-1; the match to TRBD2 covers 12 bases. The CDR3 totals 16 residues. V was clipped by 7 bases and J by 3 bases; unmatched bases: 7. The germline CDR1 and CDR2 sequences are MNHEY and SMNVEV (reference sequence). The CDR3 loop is CASNVLLAGGYNEQFF. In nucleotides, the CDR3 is TGTGCCAGCAACGTCCTACTAGCGGGGGGCTACAATGAGCAGTTCTTC.

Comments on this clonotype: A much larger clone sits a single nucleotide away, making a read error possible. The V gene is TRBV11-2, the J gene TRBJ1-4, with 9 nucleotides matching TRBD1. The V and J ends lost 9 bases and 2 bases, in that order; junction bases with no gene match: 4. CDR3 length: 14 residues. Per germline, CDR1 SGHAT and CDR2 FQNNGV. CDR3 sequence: CARGTGWTNEKLFF. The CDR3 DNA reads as TGTGCCAGGGGGACAGGGTGGACTAATGAAAAACTGTTTTTT.

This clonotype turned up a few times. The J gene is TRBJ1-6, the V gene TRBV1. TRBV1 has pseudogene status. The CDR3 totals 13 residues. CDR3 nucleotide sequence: TGCACCAGCAGCCAAGATAATAATTCACCCCTCCACTTT. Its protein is CTSSQDNNSPLHF.

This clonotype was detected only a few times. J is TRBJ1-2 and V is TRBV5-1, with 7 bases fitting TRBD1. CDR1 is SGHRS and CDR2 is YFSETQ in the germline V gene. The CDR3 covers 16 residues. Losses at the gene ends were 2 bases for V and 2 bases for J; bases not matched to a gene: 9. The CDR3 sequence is CASSFFEGQKNYGYTF. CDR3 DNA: TGCGCCAGCAGCTTTTTTGAGGGACAGAAAAACTATGGCTACACCTTC.

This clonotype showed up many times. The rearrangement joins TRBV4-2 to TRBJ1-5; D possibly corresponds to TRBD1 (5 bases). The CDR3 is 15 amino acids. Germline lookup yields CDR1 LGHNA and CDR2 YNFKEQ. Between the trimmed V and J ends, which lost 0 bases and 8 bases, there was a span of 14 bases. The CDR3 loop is CASSQDLGVGKPQHF. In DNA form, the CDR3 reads TGTGCCAGCAGCCAAGATTTAGGGGTAGGAAAGCCCCAGCATTTT.

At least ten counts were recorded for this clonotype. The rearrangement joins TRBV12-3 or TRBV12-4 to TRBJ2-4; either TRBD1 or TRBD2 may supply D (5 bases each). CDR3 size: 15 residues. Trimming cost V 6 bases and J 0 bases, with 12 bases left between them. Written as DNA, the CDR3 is TGTGCCAGCAGCCGTGACGGGGCAGCCAAAAACATTCAGTACTTC. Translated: CASSRDGAAKNIQYF.

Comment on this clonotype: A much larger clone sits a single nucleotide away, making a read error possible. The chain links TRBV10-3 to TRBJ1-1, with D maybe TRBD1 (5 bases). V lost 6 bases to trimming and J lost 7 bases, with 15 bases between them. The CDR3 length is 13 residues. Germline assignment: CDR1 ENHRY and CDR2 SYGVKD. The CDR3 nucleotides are TGTGCCATCAGGTGGGGGGGGGGGGATGAAGCTTTCTTT. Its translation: CAIRWGGGDEAFF.

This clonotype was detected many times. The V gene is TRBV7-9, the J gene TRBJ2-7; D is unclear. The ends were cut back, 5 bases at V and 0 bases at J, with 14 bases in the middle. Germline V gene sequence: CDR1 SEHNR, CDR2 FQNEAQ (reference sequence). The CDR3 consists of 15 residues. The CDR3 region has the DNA TGTGCCAGCAGCGAATGGCAACCGAGCTCCTACGAGCAGTACTTC. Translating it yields CASSEWQPSSYEQYF.

The CDR3 DNA is TGCAGCGTTGAAGGGGGGTTTCCGGAAGAGACCCAGTACTTC. Amino acid sequence: CSVEGGFPEETQYF. The genes are TRBV29-1 and TRBJ2-5; tentatively, D is TRBD1 or TRBD2 (5 bases each). With 1 base removed from V and 3 bases from J, the gap between germline ends came to 12 bases. The germline V gene encodes CDR1 SQVTM and CDR2 ANQGSEA. The CDR3 is 14 amino acids.

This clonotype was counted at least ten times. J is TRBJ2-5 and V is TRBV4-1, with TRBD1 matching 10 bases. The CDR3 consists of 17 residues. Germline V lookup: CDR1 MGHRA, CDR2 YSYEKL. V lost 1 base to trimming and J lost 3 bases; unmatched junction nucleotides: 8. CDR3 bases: TGCGCCAGCAGCCAAGCCGACAGGGGGCCAGTAGAAGAGACCCAGTACTTC. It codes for CASSQADRGPVEETQYF.

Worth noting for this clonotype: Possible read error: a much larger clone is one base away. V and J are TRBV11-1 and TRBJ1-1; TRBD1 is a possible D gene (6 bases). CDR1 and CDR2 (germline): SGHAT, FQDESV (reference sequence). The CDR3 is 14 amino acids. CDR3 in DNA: TGTGTCAGCAAGCTACAGGGTGTGAACACTGAAGCTTTCTTT. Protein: CVSKLQGVNTEAFF.

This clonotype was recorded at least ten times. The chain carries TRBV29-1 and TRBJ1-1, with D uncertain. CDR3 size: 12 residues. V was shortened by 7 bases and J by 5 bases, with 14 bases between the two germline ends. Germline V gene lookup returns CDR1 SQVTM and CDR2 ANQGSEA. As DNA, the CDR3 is TGCAGCGGAAAGGACCAAAGGACTGAAGCTTTCTTT. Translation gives CSGKDQRTEAFF.

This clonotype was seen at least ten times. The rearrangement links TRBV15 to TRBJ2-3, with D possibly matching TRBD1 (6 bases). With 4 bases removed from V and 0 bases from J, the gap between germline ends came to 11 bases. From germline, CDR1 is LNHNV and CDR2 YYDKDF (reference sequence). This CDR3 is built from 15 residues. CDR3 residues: CATSIGQISTDTQYF. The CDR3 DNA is TGTGCCACCAGCATAGGACAGATAAGCACAGATACGCAGTATTTT.

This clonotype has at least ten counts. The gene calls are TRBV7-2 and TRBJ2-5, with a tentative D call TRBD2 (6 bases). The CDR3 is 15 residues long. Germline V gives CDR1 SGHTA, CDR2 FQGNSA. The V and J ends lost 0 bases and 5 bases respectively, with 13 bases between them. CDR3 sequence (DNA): TGTGCCAGCAGCTTAGCGTCGGTGAGCGGGGAGACCCAGTACTTC. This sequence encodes CASSLASVSGETQYF.

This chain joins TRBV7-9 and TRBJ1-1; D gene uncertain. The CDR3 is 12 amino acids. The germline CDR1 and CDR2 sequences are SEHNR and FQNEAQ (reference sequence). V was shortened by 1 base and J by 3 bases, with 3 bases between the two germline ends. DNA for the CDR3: TGTGCCAGCAGCTTAGTTGACACTGAAGCTTTCTTT. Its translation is CASSLVDTEAFF. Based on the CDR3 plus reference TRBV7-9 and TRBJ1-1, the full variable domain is DTGVSQNPRHKITKRGQNVTFRCDPISEHNRLYWYRQTLGQGPEFLTYFQNEAQLEKSRLLSDRFSAERPKGSFSTLEIQRTEQGDSAMYLCASSLVDTEAFFGQGTRLTVV.

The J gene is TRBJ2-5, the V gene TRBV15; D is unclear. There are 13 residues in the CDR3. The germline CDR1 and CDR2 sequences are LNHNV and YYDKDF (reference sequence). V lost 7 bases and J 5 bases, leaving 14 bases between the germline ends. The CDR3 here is CATTPRVLETQYF. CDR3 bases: TGTGCCACCACCCCGCGTGTGTTGGAGACCCAGTACTTC.

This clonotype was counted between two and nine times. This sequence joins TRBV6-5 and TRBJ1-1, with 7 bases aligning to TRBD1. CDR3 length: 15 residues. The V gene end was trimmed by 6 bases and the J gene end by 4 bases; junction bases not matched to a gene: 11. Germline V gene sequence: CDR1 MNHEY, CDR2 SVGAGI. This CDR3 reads CASRAQGLGGTEAFF. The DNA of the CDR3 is TGTGCCAGCAGAGCACAGGGGTTAGGAGGCACTGAAGCTTTCTTT.